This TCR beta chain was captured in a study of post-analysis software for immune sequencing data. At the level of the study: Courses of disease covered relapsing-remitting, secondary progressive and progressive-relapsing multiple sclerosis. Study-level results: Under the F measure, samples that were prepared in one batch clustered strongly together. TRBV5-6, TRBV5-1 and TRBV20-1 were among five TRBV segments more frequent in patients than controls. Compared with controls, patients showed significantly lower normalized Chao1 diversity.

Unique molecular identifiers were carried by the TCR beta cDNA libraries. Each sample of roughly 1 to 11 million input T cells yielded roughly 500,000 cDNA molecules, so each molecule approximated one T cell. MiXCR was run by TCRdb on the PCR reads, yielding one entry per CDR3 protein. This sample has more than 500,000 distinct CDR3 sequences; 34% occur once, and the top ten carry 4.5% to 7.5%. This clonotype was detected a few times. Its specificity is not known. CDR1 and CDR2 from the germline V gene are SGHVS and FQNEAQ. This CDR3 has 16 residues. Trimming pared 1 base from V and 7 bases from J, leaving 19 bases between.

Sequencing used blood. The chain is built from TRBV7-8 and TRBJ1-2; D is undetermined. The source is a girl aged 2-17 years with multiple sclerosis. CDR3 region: CASSLEERGLTPGYTF. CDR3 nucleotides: TGTGCCAGCAGCTTAGAGGAAAGAGGACTTACCCCTGGCTACACCTTC. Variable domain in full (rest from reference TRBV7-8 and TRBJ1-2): GAGVSQSPRYKVAKRGQDVALRCDPISGHVSLFWYQQALGQGPEFLTYFQNEAQLDKSGLPSDRFFAERPEGSVSTLKIQRTQQEDSAVYLCASSLEERGLTPGYTFGSGTRLTVV.